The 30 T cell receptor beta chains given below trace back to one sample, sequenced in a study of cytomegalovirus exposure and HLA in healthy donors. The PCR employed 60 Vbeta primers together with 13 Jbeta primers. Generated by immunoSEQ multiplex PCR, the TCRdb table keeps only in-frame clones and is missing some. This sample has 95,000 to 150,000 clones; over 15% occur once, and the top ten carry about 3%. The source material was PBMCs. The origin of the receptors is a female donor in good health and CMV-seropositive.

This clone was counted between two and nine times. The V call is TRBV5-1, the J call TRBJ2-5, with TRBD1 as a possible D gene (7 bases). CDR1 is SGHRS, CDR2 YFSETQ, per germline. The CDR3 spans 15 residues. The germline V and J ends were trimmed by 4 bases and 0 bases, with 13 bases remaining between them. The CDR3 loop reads CASSRGTANQETQYF. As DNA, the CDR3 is TGCGCCAGCAGCCGCGGGACAGCTAACCAAGAGACCCAGTACTTC.

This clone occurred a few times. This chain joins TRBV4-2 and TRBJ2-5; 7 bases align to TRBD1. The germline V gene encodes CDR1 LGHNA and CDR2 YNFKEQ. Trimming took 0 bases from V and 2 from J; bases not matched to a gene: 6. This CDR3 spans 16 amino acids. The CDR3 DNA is TGTGCCAGCAGCCAAGAAGGGACAGTGGCACAAGAGACCCAGTACTTC. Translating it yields CASSQEGTVAQETQYF.

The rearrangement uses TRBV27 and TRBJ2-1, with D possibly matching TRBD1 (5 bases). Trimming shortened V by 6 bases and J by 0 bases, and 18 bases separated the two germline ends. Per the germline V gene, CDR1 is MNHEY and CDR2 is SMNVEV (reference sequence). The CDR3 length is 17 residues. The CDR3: CASSPGFPRSSYNEQFF. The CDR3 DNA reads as TGTGCCAGCAGCCCAGGGTTCCCTAGGAGCTCCTACAATGAGCAGTTCTTC.

The CDR3 here is CASSFSHAEYNEQFF. In nucleotides, the CDR3 is TGTGCCAGCAGCTTTTCGCACGCGGAATACAATGAGCAGTTCTTC. V usage is TRBV7-3 and J usage is TRBJ2-1; D unclear. This CDR3 has 15 amino acids. The germline V gene has CDR1 SGHTA and CDR2 FQGTGA. Trimming removed 3 bases from V and 4 bases from J, with 13 bases in between.

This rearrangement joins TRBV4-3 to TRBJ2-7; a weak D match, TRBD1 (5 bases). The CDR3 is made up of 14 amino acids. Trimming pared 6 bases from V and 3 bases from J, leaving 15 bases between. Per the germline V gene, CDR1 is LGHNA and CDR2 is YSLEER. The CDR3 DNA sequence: TGCGCCAGCAGGCCCTCAACAGGCCACTACGAGCAGTACTTC. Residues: CASRPSTGHYEQYF.

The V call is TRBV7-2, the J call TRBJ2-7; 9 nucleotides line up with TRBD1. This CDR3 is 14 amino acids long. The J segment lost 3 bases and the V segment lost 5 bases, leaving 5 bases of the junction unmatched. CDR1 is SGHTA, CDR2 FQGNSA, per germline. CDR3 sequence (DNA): TGTGCCAGCAGCGGACCGACAGGGGGCTACGAGCAGTACTTC. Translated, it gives CASSGPTGGYEQYF.

CDR3 sequence: CASSRGQDAGLDEQFF. DNA of the CDR3: TGTGCCAGCAGCCGCGGACAGGATGCTGGTTTGGATGAGCAGTTCTTC. The chain recombines TRBV5-8 with TRBJ2-1; 7 nucleotides match TRBD1. The length of the CDR3 is 16 residues. V trimming: 4 bases; J trimming: 8 bases; junction bases outside the gene matches: 15. The germline CDR1 and CDR2 sequences are SGHTS and YDEGEE. Using reference TRBV5-8 and TRBJ2-1 for the parts outside the CDR3, the full variable domain is EAGVTQSPTHLIKTRGQQATLRCSPISGHTSVYWYQQALGLGLQFLLWYDEGEERNRGNFPPRFSGRQFPNYSSELNVNALELEDSALYLCASSRGQDAGLDEQFFGPGTRLTVL.

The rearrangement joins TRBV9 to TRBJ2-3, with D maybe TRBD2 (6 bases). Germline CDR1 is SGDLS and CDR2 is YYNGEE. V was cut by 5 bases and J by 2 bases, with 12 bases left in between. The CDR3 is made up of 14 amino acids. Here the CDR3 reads CASSGGLITDTQYF. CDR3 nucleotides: TGTGCCAGCAGTGGGGGGTTAATCACAGATACGCAGTATTTT.

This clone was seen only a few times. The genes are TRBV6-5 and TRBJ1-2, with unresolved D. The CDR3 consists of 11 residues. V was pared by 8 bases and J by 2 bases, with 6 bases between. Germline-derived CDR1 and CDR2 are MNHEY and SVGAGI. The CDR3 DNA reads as TGTGCCAGCCGTAGCAACTATGGCTACACCTTC. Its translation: CASRSNYGYTF.

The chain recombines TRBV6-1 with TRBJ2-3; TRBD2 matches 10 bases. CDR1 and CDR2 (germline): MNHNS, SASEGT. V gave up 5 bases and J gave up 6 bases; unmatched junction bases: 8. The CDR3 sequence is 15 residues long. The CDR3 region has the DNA TGTGCCAGCAGTCGCAGCGGGGGGGCAGATGATACGCAGTATTTT. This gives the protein CASSRSGGADDTQYF.

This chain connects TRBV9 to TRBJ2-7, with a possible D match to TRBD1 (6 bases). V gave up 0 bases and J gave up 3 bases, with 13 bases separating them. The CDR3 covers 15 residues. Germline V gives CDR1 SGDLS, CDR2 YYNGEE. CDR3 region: CASSVGAGVSYEQYF. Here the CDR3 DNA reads TGTGCCAGCAGCGTAGGGGCAGGGGTAAGCTACGAGCAGTACTTC.

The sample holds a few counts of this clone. The CDR3 is CASSEGQGVSNQPQHF. In nucleotides, the CDR3 is TGTGCCAGCAGTGAGGGACAGGGGGTAAGCAATCAGCCCCAGCATTTT. This chain connects TRBV2 to TRBJ1-5; 11 bases fit TRBD1. CDR1 is SNHLY and CDR2 is FYNNEI in the germline V gene. With 3 bases clipped from V and 1 base from J, the junction kept 2 bases outside the gene matches. This CDR3 region has 16 residues.

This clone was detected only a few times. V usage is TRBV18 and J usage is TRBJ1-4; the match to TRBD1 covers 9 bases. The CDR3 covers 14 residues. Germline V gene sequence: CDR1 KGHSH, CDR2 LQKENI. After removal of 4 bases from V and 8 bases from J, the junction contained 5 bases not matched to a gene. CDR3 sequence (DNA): TGTGCCAGCTCACGACAGGGGGAGTACGAAAAACTGTTTTTT. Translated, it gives CASSRQGEYEKLFF.

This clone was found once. The CDR3 loop is CASSLRTGGPGREQYF. The CDR3 DNA is TGCGCCAGCAGCTTGAGGACAGGGGGGCCGGGGCGTGAGCAGTACTTC. V is TRBV5-1 and J is TRBJ2-7, with 10 bases fitting TRBD1. The CDR3 loop spans 16 amino acids. The germline V gene has CDR1 SGHRS and CDR2 YFSETQ. Trimming removed 1 base from V and 7 bases from J; junction bases left unmatched: 11.

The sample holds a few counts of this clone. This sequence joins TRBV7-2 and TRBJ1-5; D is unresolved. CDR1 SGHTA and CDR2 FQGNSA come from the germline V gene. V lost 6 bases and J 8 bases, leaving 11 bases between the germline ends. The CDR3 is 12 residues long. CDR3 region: CASSSTGKPQHF. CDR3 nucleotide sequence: TGTGCCAGCAGTTCAACGGGTAAGCCCCAGCATTTT.

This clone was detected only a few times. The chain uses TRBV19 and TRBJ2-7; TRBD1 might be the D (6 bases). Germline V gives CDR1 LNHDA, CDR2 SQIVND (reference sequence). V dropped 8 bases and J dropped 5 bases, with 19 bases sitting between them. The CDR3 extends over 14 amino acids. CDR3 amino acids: CASSSHRVLDEQYF. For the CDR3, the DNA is TGTGCCAGTTCTTCTCACAGGGTTCTGGACGAGCAGTACTTC. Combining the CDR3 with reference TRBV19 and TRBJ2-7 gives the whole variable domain DGGITQSPKYLFRKEGQNVTLSCEQNLNHDAMYWYRQDPGQGLRLIYYSQIVNDFQKGDIAEGYSVSREKKESFPLTVTSAQKNPTAFYLCASSSHRVLDEQYFGPGTRLTVT.

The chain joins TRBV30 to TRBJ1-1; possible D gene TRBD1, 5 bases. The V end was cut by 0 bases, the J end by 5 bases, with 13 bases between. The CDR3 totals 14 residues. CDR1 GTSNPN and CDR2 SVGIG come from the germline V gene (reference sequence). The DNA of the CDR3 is TGTGCCTGGAGTGTTATCCAGGGAGGGACTGAAGCTTTCTTT. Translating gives CAWSVIQGGTEAFF. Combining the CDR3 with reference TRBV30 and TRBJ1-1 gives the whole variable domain SQTIHQWPATLVQPVGSPLSLECTVEGTSNPNLYWYRQAAGRGLQLLFYSVGIGQISSEVPQNLSASRPQDRQFILSSKKLLLSDSGFYLCAWSVIQGGTEAFFGQGTRLTVV.

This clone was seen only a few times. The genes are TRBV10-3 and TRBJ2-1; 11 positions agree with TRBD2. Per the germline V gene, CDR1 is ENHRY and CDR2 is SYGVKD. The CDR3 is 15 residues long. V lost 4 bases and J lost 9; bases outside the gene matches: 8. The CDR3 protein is CAISGVTSGAAEQFF. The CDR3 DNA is TGTGCCATCAGTGGGGTGACTAGCGGGGCTGCTGAGCAGTTCTTC.

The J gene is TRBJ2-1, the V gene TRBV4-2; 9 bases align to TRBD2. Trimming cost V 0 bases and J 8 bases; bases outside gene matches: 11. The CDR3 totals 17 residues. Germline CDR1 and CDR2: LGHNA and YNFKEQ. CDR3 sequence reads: CASSQEGSGRYGHEQFF. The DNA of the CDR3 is TGTGCCAGCAGCCAAGAAGGAAGCGGGAGGTATGGGCATGAGCAGTTCTTC.

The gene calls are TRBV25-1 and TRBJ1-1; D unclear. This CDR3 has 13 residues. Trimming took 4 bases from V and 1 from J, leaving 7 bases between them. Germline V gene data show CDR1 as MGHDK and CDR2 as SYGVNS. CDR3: CASSVGRNTEAFF. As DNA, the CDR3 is TGTGCCAGCAGTGTGGGCAGGAACACTGAAGCTTTCTTT. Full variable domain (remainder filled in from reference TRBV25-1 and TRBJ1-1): EADIYQTPRYLVIGTGKKITLECSQTMGHDKMYWYQQDPGMELHLIHYSYGVNSTEKGDLSSESTVSRIRTEHFPLTLESARPSHTSQYLCASSVGRNTEAFFGQGTRLTVV.

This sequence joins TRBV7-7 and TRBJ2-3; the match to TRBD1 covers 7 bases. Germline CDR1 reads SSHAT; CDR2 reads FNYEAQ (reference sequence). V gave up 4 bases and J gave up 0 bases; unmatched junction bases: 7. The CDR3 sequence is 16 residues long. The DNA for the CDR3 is TGTGCCAGCAGCTCTCTAGACAGGGCTAGCACAGATACGCAGTATTTT. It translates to CASSSLDRASTDTQYF.

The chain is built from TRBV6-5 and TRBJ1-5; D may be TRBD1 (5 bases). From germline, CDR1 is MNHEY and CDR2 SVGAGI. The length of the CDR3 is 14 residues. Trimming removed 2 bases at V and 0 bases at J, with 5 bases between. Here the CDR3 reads CASSYGHSNQPQHF. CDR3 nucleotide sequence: TGTGCCAGCAGTTACGGACATAGCAATCAGCCCCAGCATTTT.

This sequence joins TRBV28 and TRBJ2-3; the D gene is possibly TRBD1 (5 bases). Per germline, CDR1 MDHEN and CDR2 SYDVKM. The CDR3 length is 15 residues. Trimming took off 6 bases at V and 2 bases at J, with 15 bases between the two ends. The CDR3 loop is CASRNYRMITDTQYF. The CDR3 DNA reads TGTGCCAGCAGGAACTACAGGATGATCACAGATACGCAGTATTTT.

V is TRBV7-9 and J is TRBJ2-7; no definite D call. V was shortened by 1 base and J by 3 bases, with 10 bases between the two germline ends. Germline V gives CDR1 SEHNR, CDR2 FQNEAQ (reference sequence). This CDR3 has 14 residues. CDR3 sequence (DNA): TGTGCCAGCAGCTTAGATAGTTACTTCTACGAGCAGTACTTC. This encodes CASSLDSYFYEQYF.

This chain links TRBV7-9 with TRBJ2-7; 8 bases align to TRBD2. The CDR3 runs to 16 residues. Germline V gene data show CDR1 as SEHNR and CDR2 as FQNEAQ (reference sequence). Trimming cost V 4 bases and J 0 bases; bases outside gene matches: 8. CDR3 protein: CASSSPVGGGSYEQYF. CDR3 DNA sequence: TGTGCCAGCAGCTCGCCGGTCGGGGGGGGCTCCTACGAGCAGTACTTC.

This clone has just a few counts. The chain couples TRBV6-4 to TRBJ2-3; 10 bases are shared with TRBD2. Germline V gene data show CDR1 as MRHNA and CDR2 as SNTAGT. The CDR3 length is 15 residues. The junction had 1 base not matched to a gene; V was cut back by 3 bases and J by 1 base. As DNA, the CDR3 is TGTGCCAGCAGTGAGGGGACTAGCGGCACAGATACGCAGTATTTT. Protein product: CASSEGTSGTDTQYF.

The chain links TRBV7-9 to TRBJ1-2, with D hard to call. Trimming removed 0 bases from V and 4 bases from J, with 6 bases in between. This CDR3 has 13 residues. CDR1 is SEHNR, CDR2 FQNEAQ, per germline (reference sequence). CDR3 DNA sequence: TGTGCCAGCAGCTTAGCGCCAGGCTATGGCTACACCTTC. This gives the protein CASSLAPGYGYTF.

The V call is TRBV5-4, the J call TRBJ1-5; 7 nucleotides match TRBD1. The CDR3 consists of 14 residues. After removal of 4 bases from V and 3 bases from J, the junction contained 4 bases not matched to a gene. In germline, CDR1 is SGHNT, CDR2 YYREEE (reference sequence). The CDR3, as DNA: TGTGCCAGCAGCAACACAGGGGACAATCAGCCCCAGCATTTT. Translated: CASSNTGDNQPQHF.

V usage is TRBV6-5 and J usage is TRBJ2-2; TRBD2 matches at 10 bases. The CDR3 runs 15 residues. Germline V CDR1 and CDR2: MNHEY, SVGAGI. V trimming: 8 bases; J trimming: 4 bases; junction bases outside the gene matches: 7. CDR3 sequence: CASGTGLAPTGELFF. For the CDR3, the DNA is TGTGCCAGCGGAACGGGACTAGCGCCCACCGGGGAGCTGTTTTTT.

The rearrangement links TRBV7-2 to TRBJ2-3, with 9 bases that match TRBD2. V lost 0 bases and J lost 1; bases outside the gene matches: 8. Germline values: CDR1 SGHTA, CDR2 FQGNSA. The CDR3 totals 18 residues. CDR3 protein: CASSLAPRGGAGTDTQYF. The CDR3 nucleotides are TGTGCCAGCAGCTTAGCTCCGCGCGGGGGGGCGGGCACAGATACGCAGTATTTT.